A selection of T cell receptor beta chains follows, all from one sample in a study of cytomegalovirus exposure and HLA in healthy donors. TCRdb keeps only in-frame clones here, not all; method: immunoSEQ multiplex PCR. The sample has 200,000 to 250,000 clones, roughly 80% seen once. The sequencing input was PBMCs. The receptors were sampled from a woman aged 18-29 years in good health and CMV-seronegative. CDR3s include the opening cysteine and the closing phenylalanine or tryptophan. A D gene is named only where the DNA matches it firmly. Where a row states a size, it is once, few, many or the class of an expanded clone; other rows omit it.

clone_size: NA; j_call: TRBJ1-2; v_call: TRBV6-5; d_call: NA; cdr3_nt: TGTGCCAGCACCAGGGAAGGCAATGGCTACACCTTC; cdr3_aa: CASTREGNGYTF
clone_size: NA; j_call: TRBJ2-1; v_call: TRBV5-1; d_call: TRBD2; cdr3_nt: TGCGCCAGCAGCGACCCGACTAGCGGGGGGTCGAGCTCCTACAATGAGCAGTTCTTC; cdr3_aa: CASSDPTSGGSSSYNEQFF
clone_size: NA; j_call: TRBJ2-2; v_call: TRBV27; d_call: NA; cdr3_nt: TGTGCCAGCAGTTTATCCCCAATTAGGGCAGGCACCGGGGAGCTGTTTTTT; cdr3_aa: CASSLSPIRAGTGELFF
clone_size: few; j_call: TRBJ1-5; v_call: TRBV18; d_call: NA; cdr3_nt: TGTGCCAGCTCTCCGGACCGAAATCAGCCCCAGCATTTT; cdr3_aa: CASSPDRNQPQHF
clone_size: NA; j_call: TRBJ1-1; v_call: TRBV4-1; d_call: NA; cdr3_nt: TGCGCCAGCAGCCAGAGCACTGAAGCTTTCTTT; cdr3_aa: CASSQSTEAFF
clone_size: NA; j_call: TRBJ2-7; v_call: TRBV27; d_call: NA; cdr3_nt: TGTGCCAGCAGCCCCCTACCTCTCGGGGTACTCGAGCAGTACTTC; cdr3_aa: CASSPLPLGVLEQYF
clone_size: NA; j_call: TRBJ2-3; v_call: TRBV7-6; d_call: TRBD2; cdr3_nt: TGTGCCAGCAGCTTGGGGGGGGGACTAGCGTCAGATACGCAGTATTTT; cdr3_aa: CASSLGGGLASDTQYF
clone_size: NA; j_call: TRBJ2-7; v_call: TRBV29-1; d_call: TRBD1; cdr3_nt: TGCAGCGTTGTACCGGGACAGGACTACGAGCAGTACTTC; cdr3_aa: CSVVPGQDYEQYF
clone_size: NA; j_call: TRBJ2-7; v_call: TRBV6-5; d_call: TRBD1; cdr3_nt: TGTGCCAGCAGTGAAAACAGGGGGCTCGAGCAGTACTTC; cdr3_aa: CASSENRGLEQYF
clone_size: NA; j_call: TRBJ1-2; v_call: TRBV19; d_call: TRBD1; cdr3_nt: TGTGCCAGTACCCCCTCAGGGGGGGACAGGGTATACTATGGCTACACCTTC; cdr3_aa: CASTPSGGDRVYYGYTF
clone_size: NA; j_call: TRBJ1-1; v_call: TRBV30; d_call: NA; cdr3_nt: TGTGCCTGGAGTTCGAAATCTCCCTATTTTGAAGCTTTCTTT; cdr3_aa: CAWSSKSPYFEAFF
clone_size: NA; j_call: TRBJ2-1; v_call: TRBV6-5; d_call: NA; cdr3_nt: TGTGCCAGCAGTTCCGCGGGTGAGCAGTTCTTC; cdr3_aa: CASSSAGEQFF
clone_size: few; j_call: TRBJ2-7; v_call: TRBV6-8; d_call: TRBD2; cdr3_nt: TGTGCCAGCAGTACCCTAGCGGGAAACCGAGCCAACGAGCAGTACTTC; cdr3_aa: CASSTLAGNRANEQYF
clone_size: NA; j_call: TRBJ2-1; v_call: TRBV2; d_call: TRBD1; cdr3_nt: TGTGCCAGCAGCCGCCGGGGGACAGGGGATAATGAGCAGTTCTTC; cdr3_aa: CASSRRGTGDNEQFF
clone_size: few; j_call: TRBJ1-2; v_call: TRBV4-1; d_call: NA; cdr3_nt: TGCGCCAGCAGCCTCCCGGACGGAGACTATGGCTACACCTTC; cdr3_aa: CASSLPDGDYGYTF
clone_size: many; j_call: TRBJ1-1; v_call: TRBV6-5; d_call: NA; cdr3_nt: TGTGCCAGCAGTCCCGGATGGGGGGCTGAAGCTTTCTTT; cdr3_aa: CASSPGWGAEAFF
clone_size: NA; j_call: TRBJ1-6; v_call: TRBV9; d_call: NA; cdr3_nt: TGTGCCAGCAGCGTAGAGTGGACAGACAATTCACCCCTCCACTTT; cdr3_aa: CASSVEWTDNSPLHF
clone_size: NA; j_call: TRBJ2-3; v_call: TRBV2; d_call: TRBD2; cdr3_nt: TGTGCCAGCAGTCCCAGTGGCGGGGGGGGCACAGATACGCAGTATTTT; cdr3_aa: CASSPSGGGGTDTQYF
clone_size: NA; j_call: TRBJ2-1; v_call: TRBV27; d_call: TRBD1; cdr3_nt: TGTGCCAGCAGTTTCAACAGGGGGCCGACTGTACAACAGTTCTTC; cdr3_aa: CASSFNRGPTVQQFF
clone_size: NA; j_call: TRBJ2-1; v_call: TRBV29-1; d_call: NA; cdr3_nt: TGCAGCGTTGAGGGGCCCATAGGGGCCTCCTACAATGAGCAGTTCTTC; cdr3_aa: CSVEGPIGASYNEQFF
clone_size: NA; j_call: TRBJ1-1; v_call: TRBV29-1; d_call: NA; cdr3_nt: TGCAGCGTTGGGCGGGCGTTGAACACTGAAGCTTTCTTT; cdr3_aa: CSVGRALNTEAFF
clone_size: NA; j_call: TRBJ2-3; v_call: TRBV2; d_call: NA; cdr3_nt: TGTGCCAGTAACGAGGCGCGCGGAGATACGCAGTATTTT; cdr3_aa: CASNEARGDTQYF
clone_size: NA; j_call: TRBJ2-7; v_call: TRBV2; d_call: TRBD2; cdr3_nt: TGTGCCAGCCGGGGGGGCTCCTACGAGCAGTACTTC; cdr3_aa: CASRGGSYEQYF
clone_size: NA; j_call: TRBJ1-5; v_call: TRBV28; d_call: NA; cdr3_nt: TGTGCCAGCAGCAACGGGGGGCCCAGACAGCCCCAGCATTTT; cdr3_aa: CASSNGGPRQPQHF
clone_size: NA; j_call: TRBJ2-2; v_call: TRBV27; d_call: TRBD1; cdr3_nt: TGTGCCAGCCGACCGGGGACAGCGAACACCGGGGAGCTGTTTTTT; cdr3_aa: CASRPGTANTGELFF
clone_size: NA; j_call: TRBJ2-7; v_call: TRBV19; d_call: TRBD1; cdr3_nt: TGTGCCAGTAGTACCGGGACAGTATACGAGCAGTACTTC; cdr3_aa: CASSTGTVYEQYF
clone_size: NA; j_call: TRBJ2-7; v_call: TRBV6-5; d_call: TRBD2; cdr3_nt: TGTGCCAGCAGTTACTCTAGCGGGGGGTCCTACGAGCAGTACTTC; cdr3_aa: CASSYSSGGSYEQYF
clone_size: NA; j_call: TRBJ2-7; v_call: TRBV5-6; d_call: TRBD2; cdr3_nt: TGTGCCAGCAGCTTGGGTGCTAGCGGGAGGCAGGAGCAGTACTTC; cdr3_aa: CASSLGASGRQEQYF
clone_size: NA; j_call: TRBJ2-1; v_call: TRBV11-3; d_call: TRBD2; cdr3_nt: TGTGCCAGCAGCCCTAGGACTAGGAACAATGAGCAGTTCTTC; cdr3_aa: CASSPRTRNNEQFF
clone_size: NA; j_call: TRBJ2-5; v_call: TRBV20-1; d_call: NA; cdr3_nt: TGCAGTGCTAGAGGCCGAACGGCCCAGTACTTC; cdr3_aa: CSARGRTAQYF
clone_size: NA; j_call: TRBJ2-7; v_call: TRBV2; d_call: NA; cdr3_nt: TGTGCCAGCAGTGAAGCCAGGGCGGCAGGCACCTACGAGCAGTACTTC; cdr3_aa: CASSEARAAGTYEQYF
clone_size: NA; j_call: TRBJ1-5; v_call: TRBV7-2; d_call: NA; cdr3_nt: TGTGCCAGCACTCTCGAGGGGGGGAATAGCAATCAGCCCCAGCATTTT; cdr3_aa: CASTLEGGNSNQPQHF
clone_size: NA; j_call: TRBJ2-7; v_call: TRBV28; d_call: TRBD1; cdr3_nt: TGTGCCAGCAGTCCTCCGGGACAGGGGGCTTACGAGCAGTACTTC; cdr3_aa: CASSPPGQGAYEQYF
clone_size: few; j_call: TRBJ1-3; v_call: TRBV7-9; d_call: NA; cdr3_nt: TGTGCCAGCAGCCCACAGGGCTCTGGAAACACCATATATTTT; cdr3_aa: CASSPQGSGNTIYF
clone_size: NA; j_call: TRBJ2-5; v_call: TRBV5-1; d_call: TRBD1; cdr3_nt: TGCGCCAGCAGCACCCTGACAGGGGAAGAGACCCAGTACTTC; cdr3_aa: CASSTLTGEETQYF
clone_size: NA; j_call: TRBJ2-2; v_call: TRBV5-4; d_call: NA; cdr3_nt: TGTGCCAGCAGCCTCGGGACATCGAACACCGGGGAGCTGTTTTTT; cdr3_aa: CASSLGTSNTGELFF
clone_size: once; j_call: TRBJ2-1; v_call: TRBV6-1; d_call: TRBD2; cdr3_nt: TGTGCCAGCAGTAAAACCGGACTAGCGGGAAATGAGCAGTTCTTC; cdr3_aa: CASSKTGLAGNEQFF
clone_size: NA; j_call: TRBJ1-5; v_call: TRBV7-3; d_call: NA; cdr3_nt: TGTGCCAGCAGCTTAAATCGGGATCAGCCCCAGCATTTT; cdr3_aa: CASSLNRDQPQHF
clone_size: few; j_call: TRBJ1-5; v_call: TRBV6-7; d_call: NA; cdr3_nt: TGTGCCAGCAGTTACTCGACAAGGACGATACTTGATCAGCCCCAGCATTTT; cdr3_aa: CASSYSTRTILDQPQHF
clone_size: NA; j_call: TRBJ1-2; v_call: TRBV5-4; d_call: NA; cdr3_nt: TGTGCCAGCAGCTTGGTGGGCAGTATAAGGGGCTACACCTTC; cdr3_aa: CASSLVGSIRGYTF
clone_size: NA; j_call: TRBJ2-3; v_call: TRBV4-1; d_call: TRBD2; cdr3_nt: TGCGCCAGCAGAGACCTAGCGGGGGTTTCTAGCACAGATACGCAGTATTTT; cdr3_aa: CASRDLAGVSSTDTQYF